These T cell receptor beta chains were read from a single sample in a study of response to subunit inactivated influenza vaccine. Each CDR3 protein gets one entry after TCRdb re-called the RT-PCR reads with MiXCR. The sample holds 500,000 to 600,000 distinct CDR3 sequences, roughly 10% seen once. This sample was shared with a second study, whose subject was T cells expressing NK-cell markers.

The sequencing here drew on PBMCs from blood, taken on the day of vaccination. Receptor source: a man over 45 who received an inactivated influenza vaccine. CDR3s include the opening cysteine and the closing phenylalanine or tryptophan. A D gene is named only where the DNA matches it firmly. Some rows have no size entry. The others give once, few or many, or a class for an expanded clone.

d_call cdr3_length j_call clone_size v_call cdr3_aa cdr3_nt
TRBD2 15 TRBJ2-5 many TRBV12-3/TRBV12-4 CASSSRLAGTETQYF TGTGCCAGCAGTTCGAGACTAGCGGGAACCGAGACCCAGTACTTC
NA 12 TRBJ2-1 few TRBV5-1 CASAQNYNEQFF TGCGCCAGCGCCCAAAATTACAATGAGCAGTTCTTC
NA 15 TRBJ1-2 few TRBV12-3/TRBV12-4 CASSLDYRDTYGYTF TGTGCCAGCAGTTTGGATTACCGGGACACCTATGGCTACACCTTC
NA 17 TRBJ2-2 NA TRBV5-1 CASSSAVADLNTGELFF TGCGCCAGCAGCTCCGCGGTAGCGGATTTAAACACCGGGGAGCTGTTTTTT
NA 17 TRBJ2-6 few TRBV7-8 CASSLGVSFSGANVLTF TGTGCCAGCAGCTTAGGGGTCAGTTTCTCTGGGGCCAACGTCCTGACTTTC
TRBD2 15 TRBJ2-1 many TRBV9 CASSVSGAGYNEQFF TGTGCCAGCAGCGTCTCAGGAGCGGGGTACAATGAGCAGTTCTTC
TRBD2 13 TRBJ2-5 many TRBV4-3 CASSRTSEETQYF TGCGCCAGCAGCCGGACTAGTGAAGAGACCCAGTACTTC
NA 14 TRBJ2-1 many TRBV29-1 CSVEFGLLYNEQFF TGCAGCGTTGAGTTCGGACTTCTGTACAATGAGCAGTTCTTC
TRBD2 14 TRBJ2-1 NA TRBV5-1 CASSLVTSANEQFF TGCGCCAGCAGCTTGGTGACTAGCGCCAATGAGCAGTTCTTC
NA 14 TRBJ2-1 NA TRBV6-1 CASRRGADYNEQFF TGTGCCAGCAGGAGGGGTGCCGATTACAATGAGCAGTTCTTC
NA 17 TRBJ2-3 few TRBV20-1 CSARDLGGDGSTDTQYF TGCAGTGCTAGAGATCTAGGGGGGGACGGTAGCACAGATACGCAGTATTTT
NA 13 TRBJ2-1 many TRBV12-3/TRBV12-4 CASSPILLDEQFF TGTGCCAGCAGTCCAATCTTGCTGGATGAGCAGTTCTTC
TRBD2 15 TRBJ2-1 NA TRBV20-1 CSARPIAGAWSEQFF TGCAGTGCTAGACCTATAGCGGGTGCTTGGAGTGAGCAGTTCTTC
NA 12 TRBJ1-2 NA TRBV5-1 CASSAEGVLYTF TGCGCCAGCAGCGCAGAGGGGGTACTCTACACCTTC
TRBD2 13 TRBJ2-4 few TRBV3-1 CASSRPGGDIQYF TGTGCCAGCAGCCGCCCTGGGGGGGACATTCAGTACTTC
TRBD2 16 TRBJ2-5 few TRBV7-2 CASSPRTSGLGETQYF TGTGCCAGCAGCCCCCGGACTAGCGGGCTCGGGGAGACCCAGTACTTC
NA 13 TRBJ1-1 NA TRBV29-1 CSVEEAGGTEAFF TGCAGCGTTGAAGAGGCCGGGGGCACTGAAGCTTTCTTT
NA 13 TRBJ2-2 NA TRBV29-1 CSVLVDHTGELFF TGCAGCGTTCTGGTGGACCACACCGGGGAGCTGTTTTTT
TRBD2 16 TRBJ2-2 many TRBV5-1 CASSPGTSGNTGELFF TGCGCCAGCAGCCCCGGGACTAGCGGGAACACCGGGGAGCTGTTTTTT
TRBD2 20 TRBJ2-1 few TRBV15 CATSRDNGARLAGIYNEQFF TGTGCCACCAGCAGAGATAATGGGGCGAGGCTAGCGGGGATCTACAATGAGCAGTTCTTC
NA 13 TRBJ1-1 NA TRBV20-1 CSARDIRGTEAFF TGCAGTGCTAGAGATATCCGGGGCACTGAAGCTTTCTTT
NA 15 TRBJ2-3 NA TRBV4-3 CASSPGPLAEDTQYF TGCGCCAGCAGCCCAGGGCCCCTCGCAGAAGATACGCAGTATTTT
NA 13 TRBJ1-1 few TRBV19 CASSIDLDRKAFF TGTGCCAGTAGTATAGATTTGGACAGAAAAGCTTTCTTT
NA 14 TRBJ2-2 NA TRBV7-9 CASSLRKKFGELFF TGTGCCAGCAGCTTAAGGAAGAAGTTCGGGGAGCTGTTTTTT
NA 14 TRBJ1-6 many TRBV21-1 CASNGRSPNSPLHF TGTGCCAGTAATGGACGGAGTCCTAATTCACCCCTCCACTTT
NA 14 TRBJ2-2 NA TRBV29-1 CSGKQGQNTGELFF TGCAGCGGAAAGCAGGGACAGAACACCGGGGAGCTGTTTTTT
TRBD1 18 TRBJ1-1 NA TRBV19 CASSIGPYRGGMNTEAFF TGTGCCAGTAGTATAGGCCCATACAGGGGAGGAATGAACACTGAAGCTTTCTTT
NA 14 TRBJ2-3 few TRBV29-1 CSVSSTFRTDTQYF TGCAGCGTTTCGTCTACCTTCCGCACAGATACGCAGTATTTT
NA 14 TRBJ1-2 few TRBV6-1 CASSEAGREDGYTF TGTGCCAGCAGTGAAGCGGGCAGGGAGGATGGCTACACCTTC
TRBD1 15 TRBJ1-6 many TRBV6-5 CASSYEGQGDSPLHF TGTGCCAGCAGTTACGAGGGACAGGGAGATTCACCCCTCCACTTT
NA 11 TRBJ1-1 many TRBV7-3 CASSSGQEAFF TGTGCCAGCAGCTCAGGACAGGAAGCTTTCTTT
NA 14 TRBJ2-5 few TRBV7-9 CASSARQPGETQYF TGTGCCAGCAGCGCCCGACAACCCGGAGAGACCCAGTACTTC
NA 13 TRBJ1-2 many TRBV28 CASSLSGDGGYTF TGTGCCAGCAGTTTATCAGGGGACGGTGGCTACACCTTC
NA 15 TRBJ2-1 NA TRBV3-1 CASGTGLARSNEQFF TGTGCCAGTGGGACGGGGCTAGCGCGTAGCAATGAGCAGTTCTTC
TRBD2 14 TRBJ2-7 NA TRBV20-1 CSASSGYFSYEQYF TGCAGTGCTAGTAGCGGGTACTTTTCCTACGAGCAGTACTTC
TRBD1 15 TRBJ2-7 few TRBV6-1 CASSITGGPRPEQYF TGTGCCAGCAGTATTACAGGGGGACCGCGCCCCGAGCAGTACTTC
TRBD2 16 TRBJ2-7 many TRBV27 CASSLLVGGGEYEQYF TGTGCCAGCAGTTTATTAGTGGGCGGGGGAGAGTACGAGCAGTACTTC
TRBD1 14 TRBJ2-7 many TRBV6-2/TRBV6-3 CASRGTVSRYEQYF TGTGCCAGCAGGGGGACAGTCTCCCGCTACGAGCAGTACTTC
TRBD2 14 TRBJ2-1 many TRBV12-3/TRBV12-4 CASSFSGGAREQFF TGTGCCAGCAGTTTCAGCGGGGGGGCTCGGGAGCAGTTCTTC
NA 16 TRBJ1-2 NA TRBV7-9 CASSRSTDRGDYGYTF TGTGCCAGCAGCCGCAGCACGGACCGCGGGGACTATGGCTACACCTTC
TRBD1 15 TRBJ1-1 NA TRBV12-3/TRBV12-4 CASSQTGLLNTEAFF TGTGCCAGCAGTCAGACAGGGCTCCTGAACACTGAAGCTTTCTTT
NA 17 TRBJ1-2 many TRBV3-1 CASSQELTGRANYGYTF TGTGCCAGCAGCCAAGAACTGACAGGAAGAGCTAACTATGGCTACACCTTC
NA 14 TRBJ2-3 few TRBV20-1 CSARAPSWPDTQYF TGCAGTGCTAGAGCCCCGTCATGGCCAGATACGCAGTATTTT
TRBD1 15 TRBJ2-7 few TRBV3-1 CASSSTLGQGYEQYF TGTGCCAGCAGCTCGACTTTGGGACAGGGGTACGAGCAGTACTTC
TRBD1 16 TRBJ2-1 few TRBV7-3 CASSEQGAPLYNEQFF TGTGCCAGCAGCGAACAGGGGGCCCCCCTTTACAATGAGCAGTTCTTC
TRBD1 16 TRBJ2-7 NA TRBV6-1 CASSASGQGVAYEQYF TGTGCCAGCAGTGCTAGTGGACAGGGGGTAGCTTACGAGCAGTACTTC
NA 16 TRBJ1-3 NA TRBV15 CATSRGRSPDKNTIYF TGTGCCACCAGCAGAGGACGGTCACCAGACAAAAACACCATATATTTT
TRBD2 15 TRBJ2-3 many TRBV4-1 CASSRSGGSTDTQYF TGCGCCAGCAGCCGTAGCGGGGGGAGCACAGATACGCAGTATTTT
TRBD1 15 TRBJ2-2 many TRBV5-1 CASSARTGDTGELFF TGCGCCAGCAGCGCCCGGACAGGGGACACCGGGGAGCTGTTTTTT
NA 13 TRBJ2-1 NA TRBV10-1 CASSALRYNEQFF TGCGCCAGCAGTGCCCTCCGATACAATGAGCAGTTCTTC
NA 14 TRBJ2-7 NA TRBV24-1 CATSDPAVSYEQYF TGTGCCACCAGTGACCCAGCGGTCTCCTACGAGCAGTACTTC
TRBD2 18 TRBJ2-2 few TRBV4-1 CASSHRASGGASTGELFF TGCGCCAGCAGCCATAGGGCTAGCGGGGGGGCCTCCACCGGGGAGCTGTTTTTT
NA 12 TRBJ2-7 NA TRBV20-1 CSASTGDYEQYF TGCAGTGCTAGTACGGGGGACTACGAGCAGTACTTC
TRBD1 12 TRBJ2-7 NA TRBV7-6 CASSVTGVEQYF TGTGCCAGCAGTGTTACAGGGGTCGAGCAGTACTTC
NA 12 TRBJ2-3 many TRBV5-1 CASSSESDTQYF TGCGCCAGCAGCTCGGAATCAGATACGCAGTATTTT
NA 14 TRBJ1-1 NA TRBV7-9 CASSLTEKNTEAFF TGTGCCAGCAGCCTGACAGAAAAGAACACTGAAGCTTTCTTT
NA 12 TRBJ2-3 many TRBV12-3/TRBV12-4 CASSTAGDTQYF TGTGCCAGCAGTACCGCGGGGGATACGCAGTATTTT
NA 13 TRBJ2-1 few TRBV12-3/TRBV12-4 CASSSRVVNEQFF TGTGCCAGCAGTTCCAGGGTCGTCAATGAGCAGTTCTTC
NA 13 TRBJ1-1 few TRBV29-1 CSVEVSGDTEAFF TGCAGCGTTGAAGTCTCCGGTGATACTGAAGCTTTCTTT